Given below is one TCR beta chain in context. Antigen specificity is unknown. Other DNA sequences in the same sample also yield this CDR3. Indicated time point: pretreatment peripheral blood. All patients handed over anywhere from 1 to 8 samples, pretreatment and on-treatment. TCR analog templates of synthetic origin were spiked into each PCR. Profiled with immunoSEQ multiplex PCR; TCRdb holds only in-frame clones, not every one. The table has fewer than 60,000 clones, 80% to 90% seen once. Trimming took 4 bases from V and 11 from J; bases not matched to a gene: 5. Germline-derived CDR1 and CDR2 are LNHDA and SQIVND (reference sequence). The CDR3 totals 13 residues. The data stem from a study of PD-L1 blockade in urothelial cancer. Overall study: Patients, treated from about 2014 onward, received atezolizumab 1,200 mg intravenously every 3 weeks. Notes on the study in general: Pretreatment TCR clonality in blood, when below the median, was predictive of better survival.

This clonotype was obtained from a man aged 65 to 79 with urothelial cancer. This material consisted of PBMCs, taken around atezolizumab (anti-PD-L1) treatment. The V and J genes are TRBV19 and TRBJ1-6; 7 nucleotides match TRBD1. CDR3 region: CASSRDRETPLHF. The CDR3 coding sequence is TGTGCCAGTAGTAGGGACAGAGAGACACCCCTCCACTTT.